This T cell receptor beta chain was retrieved from a study of vaccination effects on CD4 cells after COVID-19. The CDR3 length is 15 residues. Per the germline V gene, CDR1 is MNHEY and CDR2 is SVGEGT. The V gene end was trimmed by 6 bases and the J gene end by 7 bases; junction bases not matched to a gene: 13. Following 10 days of culture, CD4+ T cells were isolated. PCR showed that the person got SARS-CoV-2 infection at some point between March and December 2020. The cohort was immunized with two doses of either the BNT162b2 or mRNA-1273 vaccine. Produced via immunoSEQ multiplex PCR; TCRdb's table is partial and in-frame only. The sample lists approximately 30,000 clones; around 79% were seen once. Points on this clone: Its specificity is not known.

This TCR was recovered from a human donor who had a prior SARS-CoV-2 infection. The rearrangement uses TRBV6-2 or TRBV6-3 and TRBJ2-7; 9 bases agree with TRBD2. This specimen was CD4+ T cells from PBMCs cultured without peptide, taken after COVID-19 vaccination. The CDR3 here is CASSRPSGISFEQYF. DNA for the CDR3: TGTGCCAGCAGCCGACCTAGCGGGATCAGTTTTGAGCAGTACTTC.